A single T cell receptor (beta chain) is shown here with its context. As originally analysed: Amplifying reference gene primers gave estimates of nucleated cell counts. Profiling relied on immunoSEQ multiplex PCR, and the TCRdb table lists in-frame clones only, not all of them. That table supplies the V and J calls and clone size; D and trimming were determined from the DNA. The sample includes about 290,000 clones, roughly 90% of them seen just once. These data originate in a study of blood T cell repertoires in COVID-19. Study information: Whether acute or convalescent, the COVID-19 samples came from the United States, Italy and Spain. Sample material is recorded as cDNA or gDNA derived from T cells, B-cell-depleted T cells, or PBMCs.

This CDR3 is 15 amino acids long. Unmatched junction bases numbered 11, after V lost 7 bases and J lost 6 bases. Germline V gene lookup returns CDR1 KGHDR and CDR2 SFDVKD. The TCR originated in a woman in her thirties or forties who had recovered from COVID-19. What was sequenced was peripheral blood. The rearrangement joins TRBV24-1 to TRBJ2-1, with 7 bases identical to TRBD1. The DNA of the CDR3 is TGTGCCACCAGGAACGGACAGGCCCAGGGCAATGAGCAGTTCTTC. This encodes CATRNGQAQGNEQFF.